What follows are 13 T cell receptor beta chains derived from one specimen sequenced in a study of control samples from healthy donors and cancer patients. The assay was immunoSEQ multiplex PCR, and TCRdb's table has in-frame clones only and misses some. Here the sample spans some 160,000 clones, 92% being singletons. Sequenced: blood. These TCRs come from a woman in her 30s in good health.

The chain employs TRBV30 and TRBJ2-7; 7 nucleotides align to TRBD2. Germline trimming cut 4 bases from V and 2 bases from J; bases unmatched to any gene: 8. From germline, CDR1 is GTSNPN and CDR2 SVGIG (reference sequence). This CDR3 is 14 amino acids long. CDR3 in DNA: TGTGCCTGGACGGCCGGGACTAAGCCCTACGAGCAGTACTTC. Translating gives CAWTAGTKPYEQYF.

Here the CDR3 DNA reads TGTGCCAGCAGCCAAGCGGGCAGGACGAATCAGCCCCAGCATTTT. Its protein is CASSQAGRTNQPQHF. The gene calls are TRBV4-2 and TRBJ1-5; D unresolved. The CDR3 spans 15 residues. CDR1 and CDR2 (germline): LGHNA, YNFKEQ. V was clipped by 1 base and J by 4 bases, with 11 bases between them.

The V call is TRBV3-1 (or the pseudogene TRBV3-2), the J call TRBJ1-1; 10 bases agree with TRBD1. The CDR3 totals 15 residues. J was trimmed by 3 bases and V by 4 bases; bases with no gene match: 5. CDR1 LGHDT and CDR2 YNNKEL come from the germline V gene (reference sequence). As DNA, the CDR3 is TGTGCCAGCAGCCCTTTCGGACAGGGGGACACTGAAGCTTTCTTT. Its protein product is CASSPFGQGDTEAFF.

This chain connects TRBV18 to TRBJ2-7; 8 bases agree with TRBD2. J lost 5 bases, V lost 3 bases, and 15 bases had no gene match. The germline V gene encodes CDR1 KGHSH and CDR2 LQKENI. The CDR3 covers 17 residues. In nucleotides, the CDR3 is TGTGCCAGCTCACCCCGACTCTTGCGGGAGGTTAAACACGAGCAGTACTTC. This codes for CASSPRLLREVKHEQYF.

This clone has just a few counts. This chain uses TRBV7-3 with TRBJ2-1, with 7 positions matching TRBD2. The germline gives CDR1 SGHTA, CDR2 FQGTGA. This CDR3 has 16 amino acids. V was clipped by 3 bases and J by 8 bases; unmatched bases: 13. The CDR3 reads CASSFSGSTQFHEQFF. CDR3 DNA: TGTGCCAGCAGCTTTAGCGGGTCAACGCAGTTTCATGAGCAGTTCTTC. Looking up the rest from reference TRBV7-3 and TRBJ2-1 gives the full variable domain: GAGVSQTPSNKVTEKGKYVELRCDPISGHTALYWYRQSLGQGPEFLIYFQGTGAADDSGLPNDRFFAVRPEGSVSTLKIQRTERGDSAVYLCASSFSGSTQFHEQFFGPGTRLTVL.

V gene TRBV10-3 combines with J gene TRBJ2-3, with 11 bases lining up with TRBD2. The CDR3 consists of 17 residues. Germline V gives CDR1 ENHRY, CDR2 SYGVKD. V trimming: 3 bases; J trimming: 1 base; junction bases outside the gene matches: 6. The CDR3 reads CAISDGLAGGRTDTQYF. The CDR3 DNA sequence: TGTGCCATCAGTGACGGTCTAGCGGGAGGTCGCACAGATACGCAGTATTTT.

The genes are TRBV6-6 and TRBJ2-6; 13 nucleotides align to TRBD2. The V gene's germline CDR1 is MNHNY and CDR2 SVGAGI (reference sequence). The CDR3 spans 17 residues. V was pared by 5 bases and J by 0 bases, with 1 base of the junction left unmatched. As DNA, the CDR3 is TGTGCCAGCAGTCGGACTAGCGGGAGCTCTGGGGCCAACGTCCTGACTTTC. This encodes CASSRTSGSSGANVLTF.

The chain carries TRBV11-1 and TRBJ2-7; no definite D call. Trimming took off 3 bases at V and 3 bases at J, with 12 bases between the two ends. This CDR3 has 14 amino acids. Germline V lookup: CDR1 SGHAT, CDR2 FQDESV (reference sequence). The CDR3 nucleotides read TGTGCCAGCAGCTTCACGAGTTCCAACTACGAGCAGTACTTC. Protein product: CASSFTSSNYEQYF.

The J gene is TRBJ2-3, the V gene TRBV5-8; 10 bases fit TRBD1. After removal of 4 bases from V and 4 bases from J, the junction contained 9 bases not matched to a gene. The CDR3 has 16 residues. Germline V lookup: CDR1 SGHTS, CDR2 YDEGEE. For the CDR3, the DNA is TGTGCCAGCAGCCAAGGACAGGGGGTTTTATCAGATACGCAGTATTTT. Residues: CASSQGQGVLSDTQYF. Variable domain in full (rest from reference TRBV5-8 and TRBJ2-3): EAGVTQSPTHLIKTRGQQATLRCSPISGHTSVYWYQQALGLGLQFLLWYDEGEERNRGNFPPRFSGRQFPNYSSELNVNALELEDSALYLCASSQGQGVLSDTQYFGPGTRLTVL.

The chain joins TRBV7-9 to TRBJ2-7; D remains ambiguous. This CDR3 is built from 12 residues. Germline V gives CDR1 SEHNR, CDR2 FQNEAQ (reference sequence). Trimming shortened V by 11 bases and J by 2 bases, and 13 bases separated the two germline ends. The DNA for the CDR3 is TGTGCCGCGTCACCGTCCACCTACGAGCAGTACTTC. Translation: CAASPSTYEQYF.

This chain links TRBV19 with TRBJ2-3; TRBD2 matches 9 bases. V shed 5 bases, J shed 3 bases, and the junction held 3 bases outside the gene matches. The CDR3 has 14 amino acids. Germline V gene sequence: CDR1 LNHDA, CDR2 SQIVND (reference sequence). DNA of the CDR3: TGTGCCAGTAGTTTAAGCGGGAGGACAGATACGCAGTATTTT. Encoded protein: CASSLSGRTDTQYF.

The CDR3 loop is CASSPGDSPTDTQYF. As DNA, the CDR3 is TGTGCCAGCAGTCCCGGGGACAGCCCTACAGATACGCAGTATTTT. V is TRBV6-4 and J is TRBJ2-3, with 7 bases that match TRBD1. The germline V gene has CDR1 MRHNA and CDR2 SNTAGT. Unmatched junction bases numbered 8, after V lost 5 bases and J lost 3 bases. This CDR3 comprises 15 residues.

Remarks on this clone: An end of the junction differs from the germline gene, which may be a read error. The gene calls are TRBV25-1 and TRBJ2-7; 9 nucleotides agree with TRBD1. CDR3 length: 12 residues. CDR1 is MGHDK and CDR2 is SYGVNS in the germline V gene. CDR3 protein: CASSGLQGAVDF. CDR3 sequence (DNA): TGTGCCAGCAGTGGACTACAGGGGGCGGTTGATTTC.